This T cell receptor beta chain is drawn from a study of CD8+CD57+ T cells in acquired aplastic anemia. Study-level information: Recorded DNA amounts for sorted CD4+ and CD8+ cells had an average of 3.2 ug.

The ends were cut back, 5 bases at V and 6 bases at J, with 14 bases in the middle. The CDR3 runs to 14 residues. Germline V gives CDR1 SNHLY, CDR2 FYNNEI. General study results and limits: Roughly 31 CD8+ CDR3 sequences occurred in both the patients and the controls.

This clonotype was recorded many times. Its antigen is unknown. Genomic DNA served as template for TCR beta VDJ and CDR3 profiling. TCRdb reprocessed the reads with MiXCR, giving one entry per CDR3 protein. The sample yields hundreds of thousands of distinct CDR3 sequences, more than 25% seen once. By flow cytometry, patients selected for sequencing had shown an expansion of CD8+CD57+ cells. Each patient carried a diagnosis of severe acquired aplastic anemia. Blood was sampled before the patients had received any therapy. The genes are TRBV2 and TRBJ2-1; D perhaps matches TRBD2 (5 bases). The specimen was sorted CD4+, CD8+, or CD8+CD57+ T cells (not recorded which) from PBMCs. The sequence derives from a human donor with aplastic anemia. The CDR3 sequence is CASSPGVSVNEQFF. The CDR3 nucleotides are TGTGCCAGCAGTCCCGGGGTTAGCGTCAATGAGCAGTTCTTC.